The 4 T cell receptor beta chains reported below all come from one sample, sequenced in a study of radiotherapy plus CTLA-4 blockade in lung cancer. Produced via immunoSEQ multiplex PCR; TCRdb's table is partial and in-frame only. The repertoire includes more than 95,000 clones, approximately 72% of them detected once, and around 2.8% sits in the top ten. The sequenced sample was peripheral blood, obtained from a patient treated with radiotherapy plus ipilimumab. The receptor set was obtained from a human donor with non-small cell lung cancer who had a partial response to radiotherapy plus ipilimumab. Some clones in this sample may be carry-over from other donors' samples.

CDR3 region: CASSPRTSGVVEQYF. CDR3 coding DNA: TGTGCCAGCTCACCAAGGACTAGCGGGGTCGTCGAGCAGTACTTC. The chain joins TRBV18 to TRBJ2-7, with 12 bases aligning to TRBD2. V trimming: 2 bases; J trimming: 6 bases; junction bases outside the gene matches: 5. The CDR3 contains 15 residues. The germline CDR1 and CDR2 sequences are KGHSH and LQKENI.

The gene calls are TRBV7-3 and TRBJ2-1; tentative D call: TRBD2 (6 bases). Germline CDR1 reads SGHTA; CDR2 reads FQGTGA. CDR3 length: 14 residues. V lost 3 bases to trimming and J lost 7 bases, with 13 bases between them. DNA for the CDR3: TGTGCCAGCAGCTTGGTGGCTAGCGTGAATGAGCAGTTCTTC. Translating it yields CASSLVASVNEQFF.

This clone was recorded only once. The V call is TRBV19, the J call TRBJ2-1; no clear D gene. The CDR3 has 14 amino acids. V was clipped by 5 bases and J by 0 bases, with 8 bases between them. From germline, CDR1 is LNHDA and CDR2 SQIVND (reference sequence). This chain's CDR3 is CASSERNSYNEQFF. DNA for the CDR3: TGTGCCAGTAGTGAGCGCAACTCCTACAATGAGCAGTTCTTC.

CDR3 region: CASSPLAGYGIQYF. Written as DNA, the CDR3 is TGTGCCAGCAGTCCGCTAGCGGGGTATGGCATTCAGTACTTC. This rearrangement joins TRBV7-9 to TRBJ2-4; the match to TRBD2 covers 9 bases. V lost 6 bases and J lost 9; bases outside the gene matches: 9. Germline V CDR1 and CDR2: SEHNR, FQNEAQ (reference sequence). This CDR3 spans 14 amino acids.